This TCR beta chain was sequenced in a study of T-cell reconstitution after alpha-beta-depleted transplantation in children. Study-level results: Most T-cell counts and diversity one year after the transplant came from T cells that were newly produced. Some patients' high day-60 TCRbeta diversity was traced to surviving recipient T cells and thymic progenitors. The origin of alpha-beta T cells about two months after transplant was reportedly several hundred expanded graft clones.

The CDR3 is 15 amino acids. V gave up 8 bases and J gave up 4 bases; unmatched junction bases: 6. Germline V gene data show CDR1 as MNHEY and CDR2 as SVGEGT. Unique molecular identifiers were used to barcode this TCRbeta library. MiXCR was run by TCRdb on the PCR reads, yielding one entry per CDR3 protein. The sample has about 300,000 distinct CDR3 sequences; 6.5% to 9% are singletons. Turning to this clonotype: No antigen is known for it.

The TCR originated in a female patient aged 2 to 10 who had a stem cell transplant for Fanconi anemia, so the T cells may come from the graft donor. This chain uses TRBV6-2 or TRBV6-3 with TRBJ2-2; 11 positions agree with TRBD2. Sequenced here: peripheral blood, sampled 360 days after TCRalphabeta/CD19-depleted stem cell transplant. The CDR3 is CASGTSGGLTGELFF. The CDR3 bases are TGTGCCAGCGGTACTAGCGGGGGCCTCACCGGGGAGCTGTTTTTT.